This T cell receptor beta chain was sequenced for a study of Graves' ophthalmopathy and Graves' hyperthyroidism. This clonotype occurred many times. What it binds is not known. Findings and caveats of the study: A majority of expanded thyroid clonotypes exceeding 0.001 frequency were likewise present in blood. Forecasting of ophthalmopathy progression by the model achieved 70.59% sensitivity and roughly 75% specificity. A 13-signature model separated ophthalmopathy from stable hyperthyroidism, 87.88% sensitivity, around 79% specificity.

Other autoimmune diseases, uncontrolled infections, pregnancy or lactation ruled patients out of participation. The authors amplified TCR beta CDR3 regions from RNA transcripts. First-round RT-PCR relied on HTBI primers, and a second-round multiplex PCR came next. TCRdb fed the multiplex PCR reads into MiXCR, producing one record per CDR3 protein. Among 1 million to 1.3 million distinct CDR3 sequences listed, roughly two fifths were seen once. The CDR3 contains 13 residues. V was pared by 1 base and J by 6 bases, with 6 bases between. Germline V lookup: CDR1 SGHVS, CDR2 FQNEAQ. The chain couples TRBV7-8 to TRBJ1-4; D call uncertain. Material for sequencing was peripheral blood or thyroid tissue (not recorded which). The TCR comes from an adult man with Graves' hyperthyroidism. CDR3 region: CASSLGWDEKLFF. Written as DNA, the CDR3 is TGTGCCAGCAGCTTAGGATGGGATGAAAAACTGTTTTTT.